The 3 T cell receptor beta chains listed next were all sequenced from one sample in a study of blood T cell repertoires in COVID-19. Method: immunoSEQ multiplex PCR; TCRdb's copy keeps in-frame clones and lacks some. The table records some 250,000 clones, less than 90% of them present only once. Sequencing used peripheral blood. These receptors were collected from a man in his 60s with acute or convalescent COVID-19.

This chain uses TRBV28 with TRBJ2-7; no definite D call. This CDR3 contains 14 residues. Trimming took 5 bases from V and 2 from J, leaving 13 bases between them. In germline, CDR1 is MDHEN, CDR2 SYDVKM. CDR3 loop: CASSPFRSPYEQYF. In DNA, the CDR3 is TGTGCCAGCAGTCCTTTCAGATCCCCCTACGAGCAGTACTTC.

The rearrangement uses TRBV6-1 and TRBJ1-2; no firm D call. V was pared by 3 bases and J by 3 bases, with 17 bases between. This CDR3 has 16 residues. In germline, CDR1 is MNHNS, CDR2 SASEGT. In DNA form, the CDR3 reads TGTGCCAGCAGTGATATCGGGGTCGGTGGGTACTATGGCTACACCTTC. Translating gives CASSDIGVGGYYGYTF.

With regard to this clone: The same CDR3 can be traced to other DNA sequences in this sample. The chain recombines TRBV30 with TRBJ1-2; a possible D gene is TRBD1 (6 bases). The CDR3 sequence is 13 residues long. The germline V gene has CDR1 GTSNPN and CDR2 SVGIG (reference sequence). Deletions cut 1 base from V and 2 bases from J, with 8 bases between. In DNA, the CDR3 is TGTGCCTGGAGTGCAGGGGCGAACTATGGCTACACCTTC. This gives the protein CAWSAGANYGYTF.